The next 16 T cell receptor beta chains were all read from a single sample in a study of blood T cell repertoires in COVID-19. Clones were sequenced by immunoSEQ multiplex PCR, and TCRdb holds only the in-frame ones, with some missing. This table holds approximately 320,000 clones, just under 90% found once. The sequenced sample was peripheral blood. The receptors were sampled from a woman in her thirties with COVID-19, enrolled during active disease.

CDR3 sequence: CASSQVVGSEKLFF. CDR3 coding DNA: TGCGCCAGCAGCCAAGTGGTCGGGAGCGAAAAACTGTTTTTT. The genes are TRBV4-1 and TRBJ1-4; D not certain. Trimming took 1 base from V and 8 from J, leaving 11 bases between them. The CDR3 is 14 residues long. The V gene's germline CDR1 is MGHRA and CDR2 YSYEKL.

The V gene is TRBV5-4, the J gene TRBJ1-1, with TRBD1 as a possible D gene (5 bases). The V end lost 4 bases, the J end lost 5 bases, and 18 bases lay between the germline ends. Germline V gene sequence: CDR1 SGHNT, CDR2 YYREEE (reference sequence). The CDR3 extends over 15 amino acids. CDR3: CASSRQRGGRTEAFF. The CDR3 DNA reads TGTGCCAGCAGCCGCCAGAGGGGAGGGAGAACTGAAGCTTTCTTT. Drawing the rest from reference TRBV5-4 and TRBJ1-1, the complete variable domain is ETGVTQSPTHLIKTRGQQVTLRCSSQSGHNTVSWYQQALGQGPQFIFQYYREEENGRGNFPPRFSGLQFPNYSSELNVNALELDDSALYLCASSRQRGGRTEAFFGQGTRLTVV.

The rearrangement uses TRBV7-9 and TRBJ1-3, with a tentative D call TRBD1 (6 bases). The V gene's germline CDR1 is SEHNR and CDR2 FQNEAQ (reference sequence). Trimming cost V 3 bases and J 4 bases, with 7 bases left between them. This CDR3 comprises 13 residues. The CDR3 protein is CASSFGTGNTIYF. In nucleotides, the CDR3 is TGTGCCAGCAGCTTCGGGACAGGAAACACCATATATTTT.

The chain recombines TRBV27 with TRBJ1-4; maybe TRBD1 (5 bases). There are 15 residues in the CDR3. CDR1 and CDR2 from the germline V gene are MNHEY and SMNVEV (reference sequence). V gave up 5 bases and J gave up 3 bases, with 13 bases separating them. Here the CDR3 DNA reads TGTGCCAGCAGTGGTAGACAGAAGTCTAATGAAAAACTGTTTTTT. Its protein product is CASSGRQKSNEKLFF.

The V gene is TRBV27, the J gene TRBJ1-1; D is undetermined. Germline CDR1 MNHEY, CDR2 SMNVEV (reference sequence). This CDR3 comprises 13 residues. V shed 5 bases and J shed 0 bases, with 7 bases lying between them. The CDR3 DNA reads as TGTGCCAGCAGTCCCACAGTGAACACTGAAGCTTTCTTT. As protein: CASSPTVNTEAFF.

The chain carries TRBV10-1 and TRBJ2-3; TRBD2 matches at 7 bases. CDR3 length: 16 residues. Germline V lookup: CDR1 WNHNN, CDR2 SYGVQD (reference sequence). V trimming: 1 base; J trimming: 3 bases; junction bases outside the gene matches: 7. The DNA for the CDR3 is TGCGCCAGCAGTGAGTTGGGGGGGGGAAGGACAGATACGCAGTATTTT. The encoded protein is CASSELGGGRTDTQYF.

The rearrangement uses TRBV6-5 and TRBJ2-1; possibly TRBD2 for D (5 bases). This CDR3 is 12 amino acids long. The V and J ends lost 6 bases and 3 bases respectively, with 6 bases between them. Germline-derived CDR1 and CDR2 are MNHEY and SVGAGI. The CDR3 nucleotides are TGTGCCAGCAGCCGGGACTACAATGAGCAGTTCTTC. Its translation: CASSRDYNEQFF.

V gene TRBV6-1 combines with J gene TRBJ1-1; D is unclear. The CDR3 is 15 residues long. Germline V gene data show CDR1 as MNHNS and CDR2 as SASEGT. V gave up 7 bases and J gave up 7 bases, with 22 bases separating them. The CDR3 region is CASIPGGGMWIEAFF. In DNA, the CDR3 is TGTGCCAGCATTCCTGGCGGAGGCATGTGGATTGAAGCTTTCTTT.

A word on this clone: The junction departs from the called germline gene at one end, perhaps through a read error. The same CDR3 is also encoded by other DNA sequences in this sample. This chain connects TRBV5-5 to TRBJ2-5, with D possibly matching TRBD1 (6 bases). Germline V gene sequence: CDR1 SGHKS, CDR2 YYEKEE (reference sequence). The CDR3 has 15 amino acids. The CDR3 protein is CASSLGAGAQETQYF. CDR3 nucleotide sequence: TGCGCCAGCAGCTTGGGGGCTGGGGCCCAAGAGACCCAGTACTTC.

The V gene is TRBV4-1, the J gene TRBJ1-5; D is unclear. The CDR3 sequence is 13 residues long. Germline CDR1 MGHRA, CDR2 YSYEKL. Between the trimmed V and J ends, which lost 1 base and 5 bases, there was a span of 6 bases. CDR3 DNA: TGCGCCAGCAGCCAAGCGCCGGATCAGCCCCAGCATTTT. Translation: CASSQAPDQPQHF.

The chain couples TRBV6-5 to TRBJ1-2; 7 nucleotides align to TRBD1. Trimming cost V 6 bases and J 4 bases; bases outside gene matches: 5. Germline lookup yields CDR1 MNHEY and CDR2 SVGAGI. The CDR3 is 13 residues long. The CDR3 nucleotides are TGTGCCAGCAGCAAGGGACAGATCTATGGCTACACCTTC. Protein product: CASSKGQIYGYTF.

This chain connects TRBV23-1 to TRBJ1-5; no clear D gene. TRBV23-1 belongs to the ORF category, with a function that is uncertain. The CDR3 runs to 14 residues. The V end was cut by 5 bases, the J end by 0 bases, with 8 bases between. The CDR3 DNA reads as TGCGCCAGCAGTTACAGTCATAGCAATCAGCCCCAGCATTTT. This translates into CASSYSHSNQPQHF.

The rearrangement joins TRBV5-5 to TRBJ2-5; TRBD1 is a possible D gene (6 bases). Germline V gene lookup returns CDR1 SGHKS and CDR2 YYEKEE (reference sequence). CDR3 size: 15 residues. Trimming took 1 base from V and 5 from J, leaving 15 bases between them. The CDR3 protein is CASSLRGNREETQYF. The CDR3 bases are TGTGCCAGCAGCTTGAGGGGGAACAGGGAGGAGACCCAGTACTTC.

Here the CDR3 reads CASSQDMSLAGAIGYNEQFF. In DNA form, the CDR3 reads TGTGCCAGCAGCCAAGATATGTCCCTAGCGGGGGCCATAGGCTACAATGAGCAGTTCTTC. The chain couples TRBV14 to TRBJ2-1; 10 bases map to TRBD2. CDR1 SGHDN and CDR2 FVKESK come from the germline V gene. CDR3 length: 20 residues. The trim removed 0 bases at V and 3 bases at J, leaving 14 bases unmatched.

This clone has a handful of counts. The rearrangement links TRBV19 to TRBJ1-4; no firm D call. The ends were cut back, 4 bases at V and 5 bases at J, with 8 bases in the middle. Germline V gene data show CDR1 as LNHDA and CDR2 as SQIVND (reference sequence). This CDR3 spans 13 amino acids. The CDR3 here is CASSRTGNEKLFF. CDR3 nucleotide sequence: TGTGCCAGTAGTAGGACGGGAAATGAAAAACTGTTTTTT.

This clone has only one observation. The chain carries TRBV7-2 and TRBJ2-7, with TRBD1 matching 9 bases. The ends lost 5 bases at V and 7 bases at J; junction bases unmatched: 6. This CDR3 is built from 13 residues. The germline gives CDR1 SGHTA, CDR2 FQGNSA. CDR3 loop: CASSSQTGGEQYF. CDR3 DNA sequence: TGTGCCAGCAGCAGCCAGACAGGGGGGGAGCAGTACTTC.